This entry features one T cell receptor beta chain sequence. The antigen remains undetermined. The source of the sample is a study of CD8+CD57+ T cells in acquired aplastic anemia. Whole-study results and caveats: Between the patient and control groups, CD8+ Simpson's diversity did not differ significantly.

Patients included in sequencing had previously demonstrated CD8+CD57+ cell expansion by flow cytometry. Each patient carried a diagnosis of severe acquired aplastic anemia. TCR beta VDJ and CDR3 profiles were obtained from a genomic DNA template. TCRdb itself ran the reads through MiXCR, one entry per CDR3 protein. The sample carries about 260,000 distinct CDR3 sequences, 70% to 85% recorded once. This receptor was taken from a human donor with aplastic anemia. Sequencing input: sorted CD4+, CD8+, or CD8+CD57+ T cells (not recorded which) from PBMCs.

The CDR3 protein is CASSSGVTGGQGSQETQYF. The CDR3 nucleotides read TGTGCCAGCAGCTCCGGGGTTACGGGTGGACAGGGGTCTCAAGAGACCCAGTACTTC. V is TRBV7-8 and J is TRBJ2-5, with 9 bases that match TRBD1. The CDR3 totals 19 residues. Per germline, CDR1 SGHVS and CDR2 FQNEAQ. Trimming cost V 4 bases and J 2 bases; bases outside gene matches: 17.